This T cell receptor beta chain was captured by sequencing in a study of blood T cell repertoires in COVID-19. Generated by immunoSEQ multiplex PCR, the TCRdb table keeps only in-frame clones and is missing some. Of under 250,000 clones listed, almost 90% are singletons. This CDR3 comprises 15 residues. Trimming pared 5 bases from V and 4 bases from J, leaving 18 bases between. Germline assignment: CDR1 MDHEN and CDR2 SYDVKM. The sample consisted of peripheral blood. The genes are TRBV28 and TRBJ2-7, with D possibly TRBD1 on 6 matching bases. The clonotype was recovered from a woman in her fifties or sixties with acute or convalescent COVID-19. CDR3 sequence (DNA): TGTGCCAGCAGTCAACGGACAGCTCAGGGTTACGAGCAGTACTTC. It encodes CASSQRTAQGYEQYF.